This T cell receptor (beta chain) was obtained from a study of beta chain features in type 1 diabetes. Since all of the isolated RNA was reverse transcribed, expressed TCRB transcripts were what got sequenced. Method: immunoSEQ multiplex PCR; TCRdb's copy keeps in-frame clones and lacks some. The repertoire holds about 150,000 clones, with about 9.1% as singletons. This TCR was recovered from a woman under 30 in good health. Material for sequencing was central memory CD4+ T cells from blood.

The CDR3 sequence: CSVGQGKDTQYF. As DNA, the CDR3 is TGCAGCGTCGGACAGGGGAAAGATACGCAGTATTTT. V gene TRBV29-1 combines with J gene TRBJ2-3; TRBD1 aligns across 9 bases. The V gene's germline CDR1 is SQVTM and CDR2 ANQGSEA. This CDR3 region has 12 residues. Germline trimming cut 6 bases from V and 5 bases from J; bases unmatched to any gene: 3.